The T cell receptor (beta chain) under discussion was sequenced for a study of CD8+ T cells in alopecia areata listed by TCRdb under 2018. Background on the whole study: The treated patients, all with moderate-to-severe alopecia areata, were enrolled in an open-label pilot trial of oral tofacitinib given at 5 to 10 mg twice daily. Tofacitinib was administered for 6 to 18 months, and 6 months of follow-up off drug were then conducted to assess delayed response and recurrence. Disease severity in treated patients was measured with the SALT score, which quantifies the percentage of affected scalp surface area. In both human patients and the C3H/HeJ mouse model, the study applied high-throughput TCRbeta sequencing to look at T cell clonal expansion in alopecia areata. In humans, TCRbeta sequencing was performed on scalp tissue and on sorted CD4+ and CD8+ peripheral blood T cells from healthy controls and from patients with patchy or totalis/universalis alopecia areata. Biopsies were taken from tofacitinib-treated patients at baseline and at 4 and 24 weeks of treatment, and a later scalp biopsy was taken in several of the tofacitinib-treated patients. Clonality in the scalp was compared among normal scalp (n=4), patchy alopecia areata scalp (n=8), and alopecia totalis/universalis scalp (n=8). RNA came from the PAXgene miRNA kit for fixed scalp, the miRNeasy kit for PBMCs, and the RNeasy kit for mouse skin. TCRbeta CDR3 regions were amplified by immunoSEQ multiplex PCR using 35 Vbeta forward and 13 Jbeta reverse primers. Overall study outcomes, separate from this receptor: Higher clonality and more expanded CD8+ clones were observed in lesional scalp than in normal scalp, particularly in alopecia totalis/universalis, a finding suggestive of antigenic drive. Compared with mice, TCR sequences shared between patients were less clear, possibly partly because of HLA diversity across the patient population. During tofacitinib treatment, many expanded lesional clones remained in scalp and blood, and this persistence may partly explain relapse after treatment is stopped. Resident alphabeta T cells in normal human skin are also sequenced, complicating scalp TCR repertoire analysis, unlike mouse skin dominated by gammadelta T cells. Tofacitinib significantly lowered scalp clonality and the number of expanded CD8+ clones among the top 100 scalp clones. Because the treated cohort was small and had only one nonresponder, larger studies are needed to examine links between baseline CD8+ expansion and response.

Libraries were built with the immunoSEQ multiplex PCR assay. To provide template for TCR sequencing, every sample had RNA extracted and reverse transcribed into cDNA. First-strand cDNA was synthesized using SuperScript III with a 2:1 mix of oligo-dT and random hexamers. Amplification bias was assessed with a synthetic immune receptor repertoire, and residual bias was removed computationally. Concerning the study's data processing: Raw reads were preprocessed to remove errors, and CDR3 was defined according to IMGT conventions as the region from the conserved cysteine to phenylalanine. Clonality was calculated as 1 minus Shannon entropy normalized by log2 of the number of productive unique TCRs. CD4 or CD8 identity of scalp clones was inferred by cross-referencing scalp TCRbeta sequences with sorted blood CD4 and CD8 repertoires. Entries here come from immuneACCESS through TCRdb and include only in-frame sequences with V and J called. Some clones fail to appear in such tables; in the studies checked, an unresolved V gene covers under half of the shortfall, and the cause of the remainder is unknown. V and J calls and clone size follow that table, whereas D and trimming were derived from the DNA. The sample table records 87,000 or so clones; about 71% of these occur just once. The ten most abundant clones make up approximately 15% of the sample.

The germline V gene gives CDR1 as LGHNA and CDR2 as YSLEER. The CDR3 sequence holds 13 residues, the cysteine and phenylalanine included. The CDR3 DNA has 39 bases and is translated from base 1. V loses 0 bases, J loses 4 bases, and the germline ends lie 4 bases apart. Remarks on this clone: Its target antigen remains unknown. Nothing much larger sits one base from this clone, and base qualities are not available.

The treatment or condition label corresponds to: oral pan-JAK inhibitor, 5-10 mg twice daily. Peripheral blood and lesional scalp punch biopsies were obtained from patients with alopecia areata. PBMCs were separated by density centrifugation and stained for CD3, CD4 and CD8, after which CD4+ and CD8+ T cells were sorted on a FACSAria. The chain joins TRBV4-3 to TRBJ1-5; the D gene remains uncertain. This TCR was recovered from a human donor with alopecia areata. Source: CD8+ T cells sorted from blood, taken at approximately week 44, from a patient treated with tofacitinib. The nucleotide sequence reads as follows: TGCGCCAGCAGCCAAGATGGTAATCAGCCCCAGCATTTT. The resulting protein is CASSQDGNQPQHF.